This TCR beta chain was recorded in a study of blood T cell repertoires in COVID-19 (dated by TCRdb to about 2020). At the level of the whole study: The collaborator samples originated in the United States, Italy and Spain and spanned the acute and convalescent phases of COVID-19. Where HLA class I and class II types were available, the types were taken from metadata supplied by the sample provider, not from assay-based typing. Deeply sampled blood TCRbeta repertoires from subjects exposed to, actively infected with, or recovered from COVID-19 were included in the dataset. The repertoires were released in a freely available public database meant as a resource for research on the immune response to SARS-CoV-2. The prospective study material was composed of cDNA or gDNA derived from T cells, B-cell-depleted T cells, or PBMCs. Samples came from the ongoing ImmuneRACE study (first 160 participants) plus 1,254 subjects from 6 global collaborators. A de-identified subject ID, COVID-19 status, age in years and sex were almost always included in the sample metadata. Study-wide conclusions, independent of this receptor: The quantity of clinical and demographic metadata differed by source and by participant and was supplied without curation.

TCRbeta CDR3 regions were amplified from genomic DNA using the immunoSEQ Assay, a bias-controlled multiplex PCR. The study's own analysis went as follows. The number of nucleated cells in each sample was estimated by amplification of reference gene primers within the assay. To quantify the absolute abundance of each unique TCRbeta CDR3 rearrangement, sequence reads were collapsed and filtered. Productive Simpson clonality was computed per sample as the square root of Simpson's diversity index over productive rearrangements. Held by TCRdb, this immuneACCESS table contains in-frame sequences only and omits some clones. Under half of the omission traces to an unresolved V gene where checked; the cause of the rest is unknown. That table supplies the V and J calls and clone size; D and trimming were determined from the DNA. The sample contains about 180,000 clones, 65% to 90% of them found a single time. The top ten hold 1.5% to 1.7% of the sample.

The CDR3 measures 13 amino acids from cysteine to phenylalanine. Only CDR3 DNA remains: 39 bases, in frame from the first base. The germline V gene yields MRHNA for CDR1 and SNTAGT for CDR2. Trimming at the junction amounts to 5 bases on V and 9 bases on J, and the germline ends lie 14 bases apart. Worth noting for this clone: What antigen it recognizes has not been identified. There are no base qualities to consult, and no much larger clone falls within one base.

Whole blood was collected in K2EDTA tubes by collaborating institutions according to the institutions' own protocols. For TCRbeta analysis, collaborators shipped samples as frozen whole blood, isolated PBMCs, or DNA extracted from either of those sample types. The sequenced sample consisted of peripheral blood. In this chain, TRBV6-4 is recombined with TRBJ2-1, and TRBD2 may be the D gene, going by 6 matching bases. The source is a human donor in a cohort sampled during active COVID-19. CDR3 reads: CASSSEEGGEQFF. The nucleotide sequence reads TGTGCCAGCAGTTCGGAGGAGGGCGGTGAGCAGTTCTTC.